Presented here are 6 T cell receptor beta chains from one specimen sequenced in a study of blood T cell repertoires in COVID-19. TCRdb keeps only in-frame clones here, not all; method: immunoSEQ multiplex PCR. Among over 55,000 clones listed, roughly 79% were seen once. Sequences were obtained from peripheral blood. The receptors here all came from a human donor in a cohort sampled during active COVID-19.

This clone has a single count. This rearrangement joins TRBV2 to TRBJ2-1; 10 bases agree with TRBD2. Germline values: CDR1 SNHLY, CDR2 FYNNEI. The CDR3 consists of 15 residues. V was clipped by 7 bases and J by 4 bases; unmatched bases: 7. Here the CDR3 DNA reads TGTGCCAGCACCGAAAGGACTAGCGGTTACAATGAGCAGTTCTTC. Amino acid sequence: CASTERTSGYNEQFF. The full variable domain, with the rest looked up from reference TRBV2 and TRBJ2-1, is EPEVTQTPSHQVTQMGQEVILRCVPISNHLYFYWYRQILGQKVEFLVSFYNNEISEKSEIFDDQFSVERPDGSNFTLKIRSTKLEDSAMYFCASTERTSGYNEQFFGPGTRLTVL.

CDR3 sequence (DNA): TGTGCCTGGAGGGTTCGACAGGGCCCTCGGACTGAAGCTTTCTTT. This encodes CAWRVRQGPRTEAFF. The rearrangement joins TRBV30 to TRBJ1-1; 7 positions agree with TRBD1. The CDR3 loop spans 15 amino acids. Trimming cost V 3 bases and J 5 bases; bases outside gene matches: 12. Germline values: CDR1 GTSNPN, CDR2 SVGIG (reference sequence).

The V and J genes are TRBV5-1 and TRBJ2-3, with D possibly matching TRBD2 (5 bases). V shed 1 base and J shed 3 bases, with 9 bases lying between them. The CDR3 totals 14 residues. Looked up from germline, CDR1 is SGHRS and CDR2 is YFSETQ. In DNA form, the CDR3 reads TGCGCCAGCAGCTTGACAGCGGTAACAGATACGCAGTATTTT. As protein: CASSLTAVTDTQYF.

The V call is TRBV27, the J call TRBJ2-7, with 9 bases that match TRBD1. Germline CDR1 and CDR2: MNHEY and SMNVEV (reference sequence). The junction had 11 bases not matched to a gene; V was cut back by 3 bases and J by 5 bases. CDR3 size: 16 residues. CDR3 protein: CASSLGTGQGYNEQYF. In nucleotides, the CDR3 is TGTGCCAGCAGTTTGGGGACGGGACAGGGATACAACGAGCAGTACTTC.

This chain uses TRBV30 with TRBJ1-3, with 10 positions matching TRBD1. This CDR3 has 14 amino acids. Germline V gives CDR1 GTSNPN, CDR2 SVGIG (reference sequence). With V trimmed by 5 bases and J by 7 bases, 8 bases remained unmatched. This CDR3 reads CAWGTGASRNTIYF. CDR3 bases: TGTGCCTGGGGGACAGGGGCGTCCCGGAACACCATATATTTT.

The rearrangement joins TRBV7-9 to TRBJ2-2; 9 nucleotides align to TRBD1. Germline V gives CDR1 SEHNR, CDR2 FQNEAQ (reference sequence). The CDR3 totals 16 residues. Losses at the gene ends were 6 bases for V and 1 base for J; bases not matched to a gene: 6. The CDR3 loop reads CASSPPGQGNTGELFF. The CDR3 nucleotides read TGTGCCAGCAGTCCACCGGGACAGGGGAACACCGGGGAGCTGTTTTTT.